Following are 27 T cell receptor beta chains from one sample sequenced in a study of shared clonotypes between healthy human individuals. The data were produced by immunoSEQ multiplex PCR, yet TCRdb's version contains in-frame clones alone and is incomplete. The sample contains approximately 1,000,000 clones, approximately 78% of which appear only once. Specimen: memory CD4+ T cells from PBMCs. Described subset: CD45RA-negative fraction. The source of these receptors is a young man in good health. Some clones in this sample may be carry-over from other donors' samples.

The V and J genes are TRBV7-8 and TRBJ2-1; the D is unclear. The ends were cut back, 0 bases at V and 3 bases at J, with 9 bases in the middle. This CDR3 comprises 15 residues. The germline CDR1 and CDR2 sequences are SGHVS and FQNEAQ. DNA of the CDR3: TGTGCCAGCAGCTTAGCGAGTCCGGGCTACAATGAGCAGTTCTTC. Its protein is CASSLASPGYNEQFF.

Remarks on this clone: This sample also contains other DNA sequences that code for the same CDR3. The J gene is TRBJ2-7, the V gene TRBV5-1, with TRBD1 matching over 12 bases. CDR3 size: 15 residues. From germline, CDR1 is SGHRS and CDR2 YFSETQ. With 0 bases clipped from V and 7 bases from J, the junction kept 5 bases outside the gene matches. Written as DNA, the CDR3 is TGCGCCAGCAGCTTGGAGGGACAGGGGGCCGGGGAGCAGTACTTC. Translation: CASSLEGQGAGEQYF.

The chain links TRBV20-1 to TRBJ2-7; D ambiguous. From germline, CDR1 is DFQATT and CDR2 SNEGSKA (reference sequence). This CDR3 spans 11 amino acids. The V and J ends lost 6 bases and 2 bases respectively, with 8 bases between them. The CDR3 DNA is TGCAGTGCAGGACCCACCTACGAGCAGTACTTC. As protein: CSAGPTYEQYF.

This clone was counted a single time. The chain carries TRBV14 and TRBJ2-5, with 10 bases that match TRBD2. Germline trimming cut 5 bases from V and 4 bases from J; bases unmatched to any gene: 7. Germline CDR1 and CDR2: SGHDN and FVKESK. CDR3 size: 15 residues. The CDR3, as DNA: TGTGCCAGCAGCGCCTCACTAGCGGGAATAGAGACCCAGTACTTC. As protein: CASSASLAGIETQYF.

This clone appeared a few times. V and J are TRBV28 and TRBJ2-5; no reliable D call. The CDR3 has 13 amino acids. Germline V gene sequence: CDR1 MDHEN, CDR2 SYDVKM. V gave up 3 bases and J gave up 2 bases, with 7 bases separating them. The CDR3 sequence is CASSLSSQETQYF. The CDR3 nucleotides are TGTGCCAGCAGTTTGTCCTCTCAAGAGACCCAGTACTTC.

The chain is built from TRBV10-3 and TRBJ2-7; TRBD2 aligns across 10 bases. CDR3 length: 14 residues. From germline, CDR1 is ENHRY and CDR2 SYGVKD. V lost 10 bases to trimming and J lost 0 bases; unmatched junction nucleotides: 6. CDR3 bases: TGTGCCACCAGCAGCGGGAGGGCCTCCTACGAGCAGTACTTC. Translated: CATSSGRASYEQYF.

V usage is TRBV10-1 and J usage is TRBJ2-2; D is possibly TRBD2 (6 bases). The V end lost 0 bases, the J end lost 5 bases, and 16 bases lay between the germline ends. The length of the CDR3 is 17 residues. Germline-derived CDR1 and CDR2 are WNHNN and SYGVQD (reference sequence). As DNA, the CDR3 is TGCGCCAGCAGTGAGTCTTCCGGGACTGAAGCAACCGGGGAGCTGTTTTTT. The encoded protein is CASSESSGTEATGELFF.

This clone came up a few times. This chain uses TRBV5-1 with TRBJ2-5; TRBD2 matches at 8 bases. This CDR3 is built from 16 residues. J gave up 1 base and V 4 bases, and 9 bases lay outside the gene matches. The germline V gene encodes CDR1 SGHRS and CDR2 YFSETQ. For the CDR3, the DNA is TGCGCCAGCAGCACCCCACGGGGGGGTAGCCAAGAGACCCAGTACTTC. It is translated as CASSTPRGGSQETQYF.

The chain employs TRBV11-3 and TRBJ2-2; D may be TRBD1 (6 bases). The ends were cut back, 5 bases at V and 4 bases at J, with 11 bases in the middle. Germline V gives CDR1 SGHNT, CDR2 YENEEA. This CDR3 is built from 14 residues. The CDR3 DNA reads as TGTGCCAGCAGCCCAAACAGGGTCACCGGGGAGCTGTTTTTT. Amino acid sequence: CASSPNRVTGELFF. Based on the CDR3 plus reference TRBV11-3 and TRBJ2-2, the full variable domain is EAGVVQSPRYKIIEKKQPVAFWCNPISGHNTLYWYLQNLGQGPELLIRYENEEAVDDSQLPKDRFSAERLKGVDSTLKIQPAELGDSAVYLCASSPNRVTGELFFGEGSRLTVL.

The genes are TRBV12-2 and TRBJ2-7. TRBV12-2 is a pseudogene segment. The CDR3 sequence is 18 residues long. The CDR3 DNA reads TGTGCAAGTCGCTTAGAAGGATCCCGGGACGGAGGCCGCTACGAGCAGTACTTC. The encoded protein is CASRLEGSRDGGRYEQYF.

The DNA for the CDR3 is TGTGCCAGCAGCTTCGTTGGACAGGGAGACTACGAGCAGTACTTC. Translating it yields CASSFVGQGDYEQYF. V is TRBV7-9 and J is TRBJ2-7, with 8 bases lining up with TRBD1. The CDR3 covers 15 residues. V was clipped by 3 bases and J by 3 bases; unmatched bases: 7. Germline CDR1 and CDR2: SEHNR and FQNEAQ (reference sequence).

The rearrangement links TRBV6-6 to TRBJ1-2, with D unresolved. The CDR3 totals 16 residues. Trimming cost V 0 bases and J 0 bases, with 11 bases left between them. Germline CDR1 is MNHNY and CDR2 is SVGAGI (reference sequence). CDR3 sequence: CASSYSTGISNYGYTF. In nucleotides, the CDR3 is TGTGCCAGCAGTTACTCTACGGGGATTTCTAACTATGGCTACACCTTC.

The V and J genes are TRBV30 and TRBJ1-4, with TRBD1 as a possible D gene (5 bases). The germline V and J ends were trimmed by 4 bases and 10 bases, with 22 bases remaining between them. Looked up from germline, CDR1 is GTSNPN and CDR2 is SVGIG (reference sequence). The CDR3 length is 15 residues. The CDR3 DNA reads TGTGCCTGGACCCGCTGGAGAACTCCTGGGGGAAAACTGTTTTTT. Protein product: CAWTRWRTPGGKLFF.

With respect to this clone: The sample has other DNA sequences that encode this CDR3 too. The chain employs TRBV5-1 and TRBJ2-1; D possibly uses TRBD1 or TRBD2 (5 bases each). CDR1 is SGHRS, CDR2 YFSETQ, per germline. The CDR3 has 14 amino acids. Trimming left V 1 base short and J 6 bases short, with 11 bases between. The CDR3 is CASSLWGPGNEQFF. The CDR3 nucleotides read TGCGCCAGCAGCTTGTGGGGACCTGGCAATGAGCAGTTCTTC.

This clone was counted once. This chain uses TRBV2 with TRBJ2-7; no clear D gene. Per germline, CDR1 SNHLY and CDR2 FYNNEI. The CDR3 spans 13 residues. V gave up 6 bases and J gave up 2 bases, with 11 bases separating them. The DNA for the CDR3 is TGTGCCAGCAGCGATTCCAGTACCTACGAGCAGTACTTC. Residues: CASSDSSTYEQYF.

The chain combines TRBV5-4 with TRBJ2-5; possibly TRBD2 for D (6 bases). Germline values: CDR1 SGHNT, CDR2 YYREEE (reference sequence). The V and J ends lost 7 bases and 1 base respectively, with 20 bases between them. The CDR3 runs to 16 residues. CDR3 DNA: TGTGCCAGCGCACCCGGGGGAGGTGTAGTCCAAGAGACCCAGTACTTC. Translating it yields CASAPGGGVVQETQYF. The complete variable domain, with remaining parts taken from reference TRBV5-4 and TRBJ2-5, reads ETGVTQSPTHLIKTRGQQVTLRCSSQSGHNTVSWYQQALGQGPQFIFQYYREEENGRGNFPPRFSGLQFPNYSSELNVNALELDDSALYLCASAPGGGVVQETQYFGPGTRLLVL.

As regards this clone: The same CDR3 arises from other DNA sequences in this sample as well. The V and J genes are TRBV5-1 and TRBJ2-3; D gene uncertain. Between the trimmed V and J ends, which lost 4 bases and 0 bases, there was a span of 6 bases. The CDR3 consists of 13 residues. Germline loops: CDR1 SGHRS, CDR2 YFSETQ. CDR3 DNA: TGCGCCAGCAGCCGAGCGAGCACAGATACGCAGTATTTT. Protein product: CASSRASTDTQYF. Drawing the rest from reference TRBV5-1 and TRBJ2-3, the complete variable domain is KAGVTQTPRYLIKTRGQQVTLSCSPISGHRSVSWYQQTPGQGLQFLFEYFSETQRNKGNFPGRFSGRQFSNSRSEMNVSTLELGDSALYLCASSRASTDTQYFGPGTRLTVL.

The chain is built from TRBV7-9 and TRBJ2-1, with D possibly being TRBD2 (6 bases). The germline V gene has CDR1 SEHNR and CDR2 FQNEAQ (reference sequence). Trimming left V 4 bases short and J 1 base short, with 8 bases between. This CDR3 has 14 amino acids. The CDR3 sequence is CASSWDWSYNEQFF. CDR3 coding DNA: TGTGCCAGCAGCTGGGACTGGTCCTACAATGAGCAGTTCTTC.

The sample holds a few counts of this clone. The rearrangement uses TRBV11-2 and TRBJ2-2; D remains ambiguous. Trimming stripped 3 bases from V and 4 bases from J, with 6 bases between. The germline V gene encodes CDR1 SGHAT and CDR2 FQNNGV. This CDR3 is built from 13 residues. Here the CDR3 reads CASSFYLTGELFF. Written as DNA, the CDR3 is TGTGCCAGCAGCTTTTACCTCACCGGGGAGCTGTTTTTT.

The gene calls are TRBV5-1 and TRBJ2-5; no definite D call. Deletions cut 0 bases from V and 7 bases from J, with 16 bases between. The CDR3 is 15 residues long. Germline V lookup: CDR1 SGHRS, CDR2 YFSETQ. Here the CDR3 DNA reads TGCGCCAGCAGCTTGGAGGTTTCGGCCTCGGGGACCCAGTACTTC. Its protein is CASSLEVSASGTQYF.

This clone was recorded only once. Other DNA sequences in the same sample also yield this CDR3. CDR3 protein: CSVVQGPQETQYF. The CDR3 DNA is TGCAGCGTTGTCCAGGGCCCACAAGAGACCCAGTACTTC. J is TRBJ2-5 and V is TRBV29-1; TRBD1 is a possible D gene (5 bases). Trimming removed 4 bases at V and 2 bases at J, with 11 bases between. Germline lookup yields CDR1 SQVTM and CDR2 ANQGSEA. The CDR3 totals 13 residues. The full variable domain, rest sourced from reference TRBV29-1 and TRBJ2-5, is SAVISQKPSRDICQRGTSLTIQCQVDSQVTMMFWYRQQPGQSLTLIATANQGSEATYESGFVIDKFPISRPNLTFSTLTVSNMSPEDSSIYLCSVVQGPQETQYFGPGTRLLVL.

The chain recombines TRBV7-9 with TRBJ2-3; 8 bases line up with TRBD1. With 2 bases clipped from V and 2 bases from J, the junction kept 9 bases outside the gene matches. The CDR3 totals 17 residues. Germline V gives CDR1 SEHNR, CDR2 FQNEAQ (reference sequence). For the CDR3, the DNA is TGTGCCAGCAGCTTATGGGCCCGGACAGGGATCACAGATACGCAGTATTTT. Its protein product is CASSLWARTGITDTQYF.

V gene TRBV15 combines with J gene TRBJ2-7, with 7 bases matching TRBD1. The CDR3 sequence is 16 residues long. V shed 5 bases and J 0 bases; nucleotides not matched to a gene: 10. Germline V gene data show CDR1 as LNHNV and CDR2 as YYDKDF (reference sequence). As DNA, the CDR3 is TGTGCCACCAGCCCCATTATGACAGGGACCTCCTACGAGCAGTACTTC. It is translated as CATSPIMTGTSYEQYF.

The chain combines TRBV9 with TRBJ2-7; 11 nucleotides align to TRBD2. V trimming: 5 bases; J trimming: 0 bases; junction bases outside the gene matches: 7. Germline lookup yields CDR1 SGDLS and CDR2 YYNGEE. The CDR3 is made up of 16 amino acids. CDR3 bases: TGTGCCAGCAGGGCGGGACTAGCGGCTAGCTCCTACGAGCAGTACTTC. It is translated as CASRAGLAASSYEQYF.

V gene TRBV7-9 combines with J gene TRBJ1-2; TRBD1 aligns across 10 bases. CDR3 length: 14 residues. The V and J ends lost 4 bases and 4 bases, in that order; junction bases with no gene match: 3. In germline, CDR1 is SEHNR, CDR2 FQNEAQ (reference sequence). CDR3 in amino acids: CASSSTGGLYGYTF. The CDR3 bases are TGTGCCAGCAGCTCGACAGGGGGCCTCTATGGCTACACCTTC.

This chain joins TRBV5-1 and TRBJ2-7, with 10 bases identical to TRBD1. Trimming removed 5 bases from V and 4 bases from J; junction bases left unmatched: 9. The CDR3 contains 15 residues. Germline assignment: CDR1 SGHRS and CDR2 YFSETQ. CDR3 nucleotides: TGCGCCAGCAGTTCTAGACAGGGGGCGAGGTACGAGCAGTACTTC. Translation: CASSSRQGARYEQYF. The entire variable domain, with the rest obtained from reference TRBV5-1 and TRBJ2-7, is as follows: KAGVTQTPRYLIKTRGQQVTLSCSPISGHRSVSWYQQTPGQGLQFLFEYFSETQRNKGNFPGRFSGRQFSNSRSEMNVSTLELGDSALYLCASSSRQGARYEQYFGPGTRLTVT.

V gene TRBV27 combines with J gene TRBJ1-3; possibly TRBD1 for D (6 bases). V was cut by 5 bases and J by 0 bases, with 17 bases left in between. The germline gives CDR1 MNHEY, CDR2 SMNVEV (reference sequence). This CDR3 has 17 amino acids. As DNA, the CDR3 is TGTGCCAGCAGTAGAACCGGGACAACTACCTCTGGAAACACCATATATTTT. This sequence encodes CASSRTGTTTSGNTIYF.